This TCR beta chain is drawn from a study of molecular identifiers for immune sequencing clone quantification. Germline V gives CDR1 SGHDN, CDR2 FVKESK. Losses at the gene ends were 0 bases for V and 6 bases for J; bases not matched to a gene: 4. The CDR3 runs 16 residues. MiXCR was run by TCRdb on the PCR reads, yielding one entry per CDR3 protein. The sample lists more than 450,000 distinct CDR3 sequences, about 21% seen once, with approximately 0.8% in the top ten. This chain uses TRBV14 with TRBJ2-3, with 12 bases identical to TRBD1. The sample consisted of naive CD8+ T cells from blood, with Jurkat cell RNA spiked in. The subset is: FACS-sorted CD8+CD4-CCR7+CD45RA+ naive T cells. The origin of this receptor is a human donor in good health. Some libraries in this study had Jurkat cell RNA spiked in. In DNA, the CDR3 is TGTGCCAGCAGCCAAGAGATGGGACAGGGGGCGGATACGCAGTATTTT. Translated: CASSQEMGQGADTQYF.